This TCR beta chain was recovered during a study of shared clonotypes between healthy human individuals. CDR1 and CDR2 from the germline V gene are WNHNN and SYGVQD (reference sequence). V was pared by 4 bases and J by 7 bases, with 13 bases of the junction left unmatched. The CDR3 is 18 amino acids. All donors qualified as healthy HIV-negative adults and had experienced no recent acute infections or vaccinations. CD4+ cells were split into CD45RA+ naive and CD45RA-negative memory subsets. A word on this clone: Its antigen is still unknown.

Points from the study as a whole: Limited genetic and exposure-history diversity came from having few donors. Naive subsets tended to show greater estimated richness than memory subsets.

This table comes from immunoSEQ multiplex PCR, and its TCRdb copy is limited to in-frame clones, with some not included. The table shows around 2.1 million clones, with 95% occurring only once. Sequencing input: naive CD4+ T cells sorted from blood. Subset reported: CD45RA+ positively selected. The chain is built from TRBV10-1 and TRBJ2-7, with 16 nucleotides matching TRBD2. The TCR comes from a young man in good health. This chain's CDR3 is CASSVPGLAGGPEKEQYF. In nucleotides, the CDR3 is TGCGCCAGCAGTGTCCCGGGACTAGCGGGAGGGCCGGAGAAAGAGCAGTACTTC.